The rows below give T cell receptor beta chains drawn from one sample of a study of regulatory dendritic cells for organ transplantation. Here immunoSEQ multiplex PCR was the method, and the copy in TCRdb shows in-frame clones only, minus some. This repertoire shows some 11,000 clones, roughly 69% found once; its top ten account for 0.6% to 0.65%. These receptors have no known antigen. Sequenced: naive CD4+ T cells from blood cultured with regulatory dendritic cells. The receptor set was obtained from a human donor in good health. CDR3s leave out the opening cysteine and the closing phenylalanine or tryptophan. Clone size is shown for a subset of rows, as once, few, many or a class of expanded clone.

j_call: TRBJ2-7
cdr3_length: 13
v_call: TRBV7-8
clone_size: -
cdr3_aa: ASSFSGTGNREQY

j_call: TRBJ2-1
cdr3_length: 12
v_call: TRBV10-3
clone_size: -
cdr3_aa: AIGGSDQNNEQF

j_call: TRBJ2-7
cdr3_length: 14
v_call: TRBV9
clone_size: -
cdr3_aa: ASSVAGQGALYEQY

j_call: TRBJ2-1
cdr3_length: 13
v_call: TRBV2
clone_size: -
cdr3_aa: ASSGERGGPNEQF

j_call: TRBJ2-7
cdr3_length: 12
v_call: TRBV18
clone_size: -
cdr3_aa: ASSLAAGTYEQY

j_call: TRBJ1-2
cdr3_length: 14
v_call: TRBV5-4
clone_size: few
cdr3_aa: ASSLGGWSGGYGYT

j_call: TRBJ2-5
cdr3_length: 13
v_call: TRBV5-1
clone_size: -
cdr3_aa: ASSPGLAGGETQY

j_call: TRBJ2-3
cdr3_length: 12
v_call: TRBV5-1
clone_size: -
cdr3_aa: ASSAGQGADTQY

j_call: TRBJ2-7
cdr3_length: 12
v_call: TRBV6-4
clone_size: -
cdr3_aa: ASRGPRKGYEQY

j_call: TRBJ1-1
cdr3_length: 15
v_call: TRBV5-1
clone_size: -
cdr3_aa: ASSLYSSGGLNTEAF

j_call: TRBJ2-5
cdr3_length: 13
v_call: TRBV4-2
clone_size: -
cdr3_aa: ASSQDQAFQETQY

j_call: TRBJ2-1
cdr3_length: 12
v_call: TRBV14
clone_size: -
cdr3_aa: ASSQYRGYNEQF

j_call: TRBJ1-6
cdr3_length: 13
v_call: TRBV25-1
clone_size: once
cdr3_aa: ASSLAGSRNSPLH

j_call: TRBJ1-2
cdr3_length: 13
v_call: TRBV18
clone_size: -
cdr3_aa: ASSPRQGRDYGYT

j_call: TRBJ1-5
cdr3_length: 13
v_call: TRBV2
clone_size: few
cdr3_aa: ASSELRGVGQPQH

j_call: TRBJ1-1
cdr3_length: 12
v_call: TRBV19
clone_size: -
cdr3_aa: ASSIKLTGSEAF

j_call: TRBJ2-7
cdr3_length: 15
v_call: TRBV5-6
clone_size: -
cdr3_aa: ASSSPGLSGGLGEQY

j_call: TRBJ1-1
cdr3_length: 11
v_call: TRBV6-1
clone_size: -
cdr3_aa: ASSEYGQHEAF

j_call: TRBJ2-5
cdr3_length: 12
v_call: TRBV5-1
clone_size: -
cdr3_aa: ASSLGGSQETQY

j_call: TRBJ2-1
cdr3_length: 11
v_call: TRBV10-3
clone_size: -
cdr3_aa: AINQQGYNEQF

j_call: TRBJ2-5
cdr3_length: 14
v_call: TRBV6-5
clone_size: -
cdr3_aa: ASSYWKQGAGETQY

j_call: TRBJ2-7
cdr3_length: 11
v_call: TRBV5-5
clone_size: -
cdr3_aa: ASTRQGFDEQY

j_call: TRBJ2-7
cdr3_length: 11
v_call: TRBV19
clone_size: -
cdr3_aa: ASSIAGRGEQY

j_call: TRBJ1-1
cdr3_length: 12
v_call: TRBV6-1
clone_size: -
cdr3_aa: ASSSQVLNTEAF

j_call: TRBJ2-3
cdr3_length: 14
v_call: TRBV5-1
clone_size: -
cdr3_aa: ASSETSGGATDTQY

j_call: TRBJ1-2
cdr3_length: 11
v_call: TRBV27
clone_size: -
cdr3_aa: ASRATGGHGYT

j_call: TRBJ2-1
cdr3_length: 12
v_call: TRBV5-1
clone_size: once
cdr3_aa: ASSHGTGDNEQF

j_call: TRBJ2-1
cdr3_length: 13
v_call: TRBV5-1
clone_size: -
cdr3_aa: ASSLVADNYNEQF

j_call: TRBJ2-5
cdr3_length: 14
v_call: TRBV5-1
clone_size: -
cdr3_aa: ASMPGTSGVQETQY

j_call: TRBJ1-4
cdr3_length: 13
v_call: TRBV2
clone_size: -
cdr3_aa: ASTGTVTTNEKLF

j_call: TRBJ2-7
cdr3_length: 13
v_call: TRBV5-4
clone_size: -
cdr3_aa: ASSLEGALRNEQY

j_call: TRBJ1-3
cdr3_length: 12
v_call: TRBV10-3
clone_size: -
cdr3_aa: AISELERGNTIY

j_call: TRBJ1-3
cdr3_length: 14
v_call: TRBV5-1
clone_size: -
cdr3_aa: ASSRTTGEGGNTIY

j_call: TRBJ1-2
cdr3_length: 14
v_call: TRBV4-1
clone_size: -
cdr3_aa: ASSQEGGEANYGYT

j_call: TRBJ1-3
cdr3_length: 13
v_call: TRBV6-5
clone_size: -
cdr3_aa: ATTRGPNMRNTIY

j_call: TRBJ2-7
cdr3_length: 17
v_call: TRBV11-2
clone_size: -
cdr3_aa: ASSLNLRTSAGGRYEQY

j_call: TRBJ1-5
cdr3_length: 11
v_call: TRBV9
clone_size: -
cdr3_aa: ASSLRSNQPQH

j_call: TRBJ1-3
cdr3_length: 14
v_call: TRBV18
clone_size: few
cdr3_aa: ASSSGQAASGNTIY

j_call: TRBJ1-1
cdr3_length: 10
v_call: TRBV29-1
clone_size: -
cdr3_aa: SVERGKGEAF

j_call: TRBJ1-2
cdr3_length: 12
v_call: TRBV9
clone_size: once
cdr3_aa: ASSVGTANYGYT

j_call: TRBJ2-1
cdr3_length: 14
v_call: TRBV9
clone_size: -
cdr3_aa: ASSPRLAFTYNEQF

j_call: TRBJ1-6
cdr3_length: 12
v_call: TRBV7-2
clone_size: -
cdr3_aa: ASSSGTENSPLH

j_call: TRBJ2-5
cdr3_length: 11
v_call: TRBV2
clone_size: -
cdr3_aa: ASSETGQETQY

j_call: TRBJ2-1
cdr3_length: 13
v_call: TRBV7-2
clone_size: once
cdr3_aa: ASSLGREQGYEQF

j_call: TRBJ2-5
cdr3_length: 11
v_call: TRBV10-3
clone_size: -
cdr3_aa: AISGEGKETQY

j_call: TRBJ1-5
cdr3_length: 15
v_call: TRBV2
clone_size: -
cdr3_aa: ASRPFQDSRGGQPQH

j_call: TRBJ2-7
cdr3_length: 13
v_call: TRBV18
clone_size: medium-sized
cdr3_aa: ASSPNRGSTYEQY

j_call: TRBJ2-7
cdr3_length: 10
v_call: TRBV6-5
clone_size: few
cdr3_aa: ASSRRGLEQY

j_call: TRBJ2-5
cdr3_length: 9
v_call: TRBV29-1
clone_size: once
cdr3_aa: SVDGQETQY

j_call: TRBJ1-1
cdr3_length: 13
v_call: TRBV19
clone_size: once
cdr3_aa: ASAPGFGVNTEAF

j_call: TRBJ2-1
cdr3_length: 11
v_call: TRBV5-4
clone_size: -
cdr3_aa: ASSPRDSNEQF

j_call: TRBJ2-5
cdr3_length: 10
v_call: TRBV14
clone_size: few
cdr3_aa: ASSPHRETQY

j_call: TRBJ2-3
cdr3_length: 11
v_call: TRBV6-5
clone_size: -
cdr3_aa: ASSPPRGDTQY

j_call: TRBJ2-1
cdr3_length: 10
v_call: TRBV10-3
clone_size: -
cdr3_aa: AIKGGTNEQF

j_call: TRBJ2-5
cdr3_length: 14
v_call: TRBV7-2
clone_size: -
cdr3_aa: ASSPGPSAPQETQY